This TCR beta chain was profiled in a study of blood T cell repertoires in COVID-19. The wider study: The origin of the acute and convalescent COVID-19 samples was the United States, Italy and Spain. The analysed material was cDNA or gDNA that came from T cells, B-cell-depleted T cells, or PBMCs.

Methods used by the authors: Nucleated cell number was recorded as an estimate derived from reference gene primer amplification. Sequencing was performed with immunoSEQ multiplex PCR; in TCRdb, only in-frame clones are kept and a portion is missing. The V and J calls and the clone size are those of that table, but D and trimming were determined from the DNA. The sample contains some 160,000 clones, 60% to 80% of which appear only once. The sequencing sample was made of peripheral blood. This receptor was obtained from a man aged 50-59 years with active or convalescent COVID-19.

This chain's CDR3 is CASSLSRAFGGGRGEKETQYF. CDR3 coding DNA: TGTGCCAGCAGTTTATCGAGGGCTTTCGGAGGGGGCAGGGGGGAAAAAGAGACCCAGTACTTC. V and J are TRBV27 and TRBJ2-5, with a tentative D call TRBD1 (7 bases). Germline values: CDR1 MNHEY, CDR2 SMNVEV (reference sequence). V was pared by 0 bases and J by 3 bases, with 29 bases between. The CDR3 is made up of 21 amino acids.